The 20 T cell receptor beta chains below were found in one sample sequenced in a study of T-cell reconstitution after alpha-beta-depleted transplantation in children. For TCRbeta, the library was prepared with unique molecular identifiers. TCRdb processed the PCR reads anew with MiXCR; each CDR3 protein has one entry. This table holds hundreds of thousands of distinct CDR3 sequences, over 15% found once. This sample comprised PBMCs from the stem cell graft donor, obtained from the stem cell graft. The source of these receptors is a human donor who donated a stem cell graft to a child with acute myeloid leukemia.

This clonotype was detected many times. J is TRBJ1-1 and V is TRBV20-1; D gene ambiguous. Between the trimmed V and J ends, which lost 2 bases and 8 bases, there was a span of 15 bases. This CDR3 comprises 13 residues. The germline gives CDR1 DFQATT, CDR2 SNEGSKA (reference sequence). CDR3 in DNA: TGCAGTGCTAGATTCTCGAGCACCAGGGAAGCTTTCTTT. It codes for CSARFSSTREAFF.

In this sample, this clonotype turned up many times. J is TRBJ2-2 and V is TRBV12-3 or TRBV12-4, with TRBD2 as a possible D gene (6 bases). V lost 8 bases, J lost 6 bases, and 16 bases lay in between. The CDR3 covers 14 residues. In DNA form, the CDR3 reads TGTGCCAGCTTCAGACTAGGGAGGCCCGGGGAGCTGTTTTTT. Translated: CASFRLGRPGELFF.

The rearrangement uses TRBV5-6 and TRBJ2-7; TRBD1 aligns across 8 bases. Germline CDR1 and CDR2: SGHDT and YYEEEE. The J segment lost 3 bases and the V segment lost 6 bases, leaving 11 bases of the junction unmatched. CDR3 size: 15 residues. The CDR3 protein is CASTAAGQGFYEQYF. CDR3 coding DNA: TGTGCCAGCACCGCGGCCGGACAGGGTTTCTACGAGCAGTACTTC.

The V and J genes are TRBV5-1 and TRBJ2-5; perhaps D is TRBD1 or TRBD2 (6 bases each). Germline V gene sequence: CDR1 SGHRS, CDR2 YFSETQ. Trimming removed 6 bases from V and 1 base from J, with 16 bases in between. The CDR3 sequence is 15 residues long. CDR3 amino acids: CASTGAGQFQETQYF. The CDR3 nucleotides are TGCGCCAGCACGGGGGCAGGGCAATTCCAAGAGACCCAGTACTTC.

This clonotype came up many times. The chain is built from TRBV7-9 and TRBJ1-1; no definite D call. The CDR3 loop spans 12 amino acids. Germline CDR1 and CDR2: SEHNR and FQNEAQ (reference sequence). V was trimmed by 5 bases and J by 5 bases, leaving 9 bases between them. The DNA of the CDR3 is TGTGCCAGCAGCCCTCAAGGAACTGAAGCTTTCTTT. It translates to CASSPQGTEAFF.

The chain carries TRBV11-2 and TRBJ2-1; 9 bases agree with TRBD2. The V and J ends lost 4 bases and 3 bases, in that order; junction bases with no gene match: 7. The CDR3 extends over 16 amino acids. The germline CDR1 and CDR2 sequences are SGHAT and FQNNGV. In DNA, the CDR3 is TGTGCCAGCAGCTCAAAACGACTAGCGGTCTACAATGAGCAGTTCTTC. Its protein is CASSSKRLAVYNEQFF. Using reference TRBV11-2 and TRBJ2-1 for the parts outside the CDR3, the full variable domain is EAGVAQSPRYKIIEKRQSVAFWCNPISGHATLYWYQQILGQGPKLLIQFQNNGVVDDSQLPKDRFSAERLKGVDSTLKIQPAKLEDSAVYLCASSSKRLAVYNEQFFGPGTRLTVL.

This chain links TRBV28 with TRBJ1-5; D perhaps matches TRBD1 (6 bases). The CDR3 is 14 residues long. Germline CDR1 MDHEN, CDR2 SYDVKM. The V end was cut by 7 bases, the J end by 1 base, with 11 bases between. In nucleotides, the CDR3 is TGTGCCAGCACTCTGGGACAAAGCAATCAGCCCCAGCATTTT. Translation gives CASTLGQSNQPQHF. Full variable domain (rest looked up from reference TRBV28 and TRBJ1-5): DVKVTQSSRYLVKRTGEKVFLECVQDMDHENMFWYRQDPGLGLRLIYFSYDVKMKEKGDIPEGYSVSREKKERFSLILESASTNQTSMYLCASTLGQSNQPQHFGDGTRLSIL.

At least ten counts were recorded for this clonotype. This chain's CDR3 is CSVDRGANTGELFF. The CDR3 DNA sequence: TGCAGCGTTGATCGGGGAGCGAACACCGGGGAGCTGTTTTTT. The genes are TRBV29-1 and TRBJ2-2, with D possibly being TRBD2 (5 bases). The V and J ends lost 3 bases and 0 bases respectively, with 8 bases between them. Germline CDR1 is SQVTM and CDR2 is ANQGSEA. The length of the CDR3 is 14 residues.

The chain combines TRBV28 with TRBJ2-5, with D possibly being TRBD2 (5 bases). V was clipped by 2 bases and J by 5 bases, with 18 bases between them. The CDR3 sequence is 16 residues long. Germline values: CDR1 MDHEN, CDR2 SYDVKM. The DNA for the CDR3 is TGTGCCAGCAGTTTAGAGGGTCTATGGCGTGGGGAGACCCAGTACTTC. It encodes CASSLEGLWRGETQYF.

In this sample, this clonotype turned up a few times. The DNA of the CDR3 is TGCAGTGCTGCGTGGACAGAGTCCTACGAGCAGTACTTC. This gives the protein CSAAWTESYEQYF. The chain carries TRBV20-1 and TRBJ2-7, with a weak D call TRBD1 (6 bases). Germline V lookup: CDR1 DFQATT, CDR2 SNEGSKA (reference sequence). The CDR3 has 13 residues. Between the trimmed V and J ends, which lost 5 bases and 1 base, there was a span of 12 bases.

The chain's CDR3 is CAWSEGTHTEAFF. The CDR3 region has the DNA TGTGCCTGGAGTGAGGGGACGCACACTGAAGCTTTCTTT. The genes are TRBV30 and TRBJ1-1; TRBD1 might be the D (5 bases). CDR3 length equals 13 residues. The V gene lost 1 base and the J gene lost 3 bases, with 9 bases spanning the gap. CDR1 and CDR2 (germline): GTSNPN, SVGIG (reference sequence). Based on the CDR3 plus reference TRBV30 and TRBJ1-1, the full variable domain is SQTIHQWPATLVQPVGSPLSLECTVEGTSNPNLYWYRQAAGRGLQLLFYSVGIGQISSEVPQNLSASRPQDRQFILSSKKLLLSDSGFYLCAWSEGTHTEAFFGQGTRLTVV.

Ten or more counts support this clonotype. CDR3 region: CASSFPRGSGVTDTQYF. The CDR3 region has the DNA TGTGCCAGCAGCTTCCCTCGGGGTAGCGGGGTGACAGATACGCAGTATTTT. This rearrangement joins TRBV7-6 to TRBJ2-3; 8 bases match TRBD2. After removal of 3 bases from V and 3 bases from J, the junction contained 11 bases not matched to a gene. Germline CDR1 is SGHVS and CDR2 is FNYEAQ. This CDR3 has 17 amino acids. The full variable domain, in which reference TRBV7-6 and TRBJ2-3 provide the parts outside the CDR3, is GAGVSQSPRYKVTKRGQDVALRCDPISGHVSLYWYRQALGQGPEFLTYFNYEAQQDKSGLPNDRFSAERPEGSISTLTIQRTEQRDSAMYRCASSFPRGSGVTDTQYFGPGTRLTVL.

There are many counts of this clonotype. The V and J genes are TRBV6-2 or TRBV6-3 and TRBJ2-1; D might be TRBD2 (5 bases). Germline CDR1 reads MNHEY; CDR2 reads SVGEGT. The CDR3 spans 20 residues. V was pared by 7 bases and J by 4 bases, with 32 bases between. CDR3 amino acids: CASTPTSGGPPRPTYNEQFF. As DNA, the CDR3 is TGTGCCAGCACTCCGACCTCGGGCGGGCCCCCCCGACCCACTTACAATGAGCAGTTCTTC.

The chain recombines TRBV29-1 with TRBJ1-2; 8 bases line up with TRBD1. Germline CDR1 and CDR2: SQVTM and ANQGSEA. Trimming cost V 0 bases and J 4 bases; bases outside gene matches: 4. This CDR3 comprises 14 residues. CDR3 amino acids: CSVEDPDRGYGYTF. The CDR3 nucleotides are TGCAGCGTTGAAGACCCTGACAGGGGCTATGGCTACACCTTC.

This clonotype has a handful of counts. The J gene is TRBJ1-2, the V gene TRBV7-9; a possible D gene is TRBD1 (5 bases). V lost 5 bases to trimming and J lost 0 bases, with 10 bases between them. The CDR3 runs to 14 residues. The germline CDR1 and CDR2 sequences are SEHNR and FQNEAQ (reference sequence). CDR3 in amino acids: CASSVTATNYGYTF. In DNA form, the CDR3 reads TGTGCCAGCAGCGTGACAGCTACTAACTATGGCTACACCTTC.

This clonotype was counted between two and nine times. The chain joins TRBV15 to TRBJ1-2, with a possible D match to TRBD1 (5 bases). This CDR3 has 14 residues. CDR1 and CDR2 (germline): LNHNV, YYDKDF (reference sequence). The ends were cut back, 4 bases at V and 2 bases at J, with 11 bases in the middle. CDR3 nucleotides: TGTGCCACCAGCACGGCAGGGCGGAACTATGGCTACACCTTC. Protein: CATSTAGRNYGYTF.

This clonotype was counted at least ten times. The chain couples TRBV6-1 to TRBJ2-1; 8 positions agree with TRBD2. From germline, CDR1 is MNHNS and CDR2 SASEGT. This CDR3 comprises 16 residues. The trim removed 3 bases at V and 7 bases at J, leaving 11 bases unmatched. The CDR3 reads CASSDRGLAGVNEQFF. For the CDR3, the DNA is TGTGCCAGCAGTGACCGGGGGCTAGCGGGTGTAAATGAGCAGTTCTTC.

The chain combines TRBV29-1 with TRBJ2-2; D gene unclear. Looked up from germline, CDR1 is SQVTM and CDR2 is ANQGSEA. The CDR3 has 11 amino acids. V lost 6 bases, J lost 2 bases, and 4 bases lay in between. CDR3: CSVSNTGELFF. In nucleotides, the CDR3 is TGCAGCGTCAGCAACACCGGGGAGCTGTTTTTT.

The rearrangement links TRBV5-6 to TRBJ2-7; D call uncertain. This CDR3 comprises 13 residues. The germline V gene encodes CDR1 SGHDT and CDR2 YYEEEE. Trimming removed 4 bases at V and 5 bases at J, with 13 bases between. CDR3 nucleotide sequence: TGTGCCAGCAGCCCCCCTGGACGGAACGAGCAGTACTTC. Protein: CASSPPGRNEQYF.

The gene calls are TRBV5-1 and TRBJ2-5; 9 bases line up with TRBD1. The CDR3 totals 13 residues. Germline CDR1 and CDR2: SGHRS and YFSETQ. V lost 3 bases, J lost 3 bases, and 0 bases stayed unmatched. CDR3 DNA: TGCGCCAGCAGCTGGGACAGGGAAGAGACCCAGTACTTC. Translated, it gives CASSWDREETQYF.